This record looks at one T cell receptor (beta chain) sequence and its context. Its antigen is unknown. Per-base qualities were not stored, and no clone one base away is much larger. These data come from a study of blood T cell repertoires in COVID-19 (dated by TCRdb to between 2020 and 2021). In the study overall: Samples from collaborators originated in the United States, Italy and Spain and spanned both the acute and convalescent phases of COVID-19. The repertoires were released in a freely available public database meant as a resource for research on the immune response to SARS-CoV-2. The material from the prospective study consisted of cDNA or gDNA derived from T cells, B-cell-depleted T cells, or PBMCs. HLA class I and class II types, where available, came from metadata supplied by the sample provider rather than from assay-based typing. A de-identified subject ID, COVID-19 status, age in years and sex were almost always included in the sample metadata. Samples came from the ongoing ImmuneRACE study (first 160 participants) plus 1,254 subjects from 6 global collaborators. Subjects who had been exposed to COVID-19, were actively infected with it, or had recovered from it provided the deeply sampled blood TCRbeta repertoires that made up the dataset.

TCRbeta CDR3 regions were amplified from genomic DNA by means of the immunoSEQ Assay, a bias-controlled multiplex PCR. The study's own analysis went as follows. The number of nucleated cells in each sample was estimated from the amplification of reference gene primers within the assay. To quantify the absolute abundance of each unique TCRbeta CDR3 rearrangement, sequence reads were collapsed and filtered. For each sample, productive Simpson clonality was calculated by taking the square root of Simpson's diversity index across productive rearrangements. This is the immuneACCESS table as TCRdb keeps it, with only in-frame sequences that have V and J called. A part of the clones is gone; compared with another copy, unresolved V genes explain less than half, and the rest is unexplained. V and J calls and clone size are as listed in that table; D and trimming were resolved from the DNA. In this sample the table shows under 65,000 clones, more than 75% of which occur a single time. Under 6.5% of the sample is in the top ten clones.

The V end loses 4 bases and the J end loses 1 base, and a stretch of 10 bases separates them. The CDR3 goes from the cysteine to the phenylalanine over 13 residues. This entry keeps only the CDR3 DNA: 39 bases, framed from base 1. Taken from the germline V gene (reference sequence), the CDR1 and CDR2 loops are GTSNPN and SVGIG. What the study reported, not specific to this receptor: The quantity of clinical and demographic metadata differed by source and by participant and was supplied without curation.

In Seattle, one collaborating source enrolled patients while the infection was active and tracked those patients longitudinally over the course of disease. Collaborating institutions collected whole blood in K2EDTA tubes following their own protocols. Collaborator samples were shipped for TCRbeta analysis as frozen whole blood, isolated PBMCs, or DNA extracted from either sample type. The chain joins TRBV30 to TRBJ1-1; TRBD1 is possibly the D segment (6 matching bases). The TCR sequence derives from a woman in her sixties with COVID-19, enrolled during active disease. The specimen was peripheral blood. The DNA reads TGTGCCTGGATCGGACAGCCGAACACTGAAGCTTTCTTT. The translation is CAWIGQPNTEAFF. The CDR3 plus the reference TRBV30 and TRBJ1-1 genes for the other parts give the full variable domain: SQTIHQWPATLVQPVGSPLSLECTVEGTSNPNLYWYRQAAGRGLQLLFYSVGIGQISSEVPQNLSASRPQDRQFILSSKKLLLSDSGFYLCAWIGQPNTEAFFGQGTRLTVV.